This T cell receptor beta chain was profiled in a study of blood T cell repertoires in COVID-19 (TCRdb year 2020). Background on the whole study: Samples from collaborators originated in the United States, Italy and Spain and spanned both the acute and convalescent phases of COVID-19. The prospective study material was composed of cDNA or gDNA derived from T cells, B-cell-depleted T cells, or PBMCs. Deeply sampled blood TCRbeta repertoires from subjects exposed to, actively infected with, or recovered from COVID-19 were included in the dataset. A freely available public database, intended as a resource for researchers studying the immune response to SARS-CoV-2, is where the repertoires were released. Samples were obtained from the ongoing ImmuneRACE study (first 160 participants) and from 950 to 1,500 subjects provided by 6 global collaborators. Nearly every sample came with metadata listing a de-identified subject ID, COVID-19 status, age in years and sex. HLA class I and class II types, where available, came from metadata supplied by the sample provider rather than from assay-based typing.

Points on this clone: There is no known antigen for this receptor. Base qualities are missing; no much larger clone stands one base away.

From a lookup of the germline V gene, CDR1 and CDR2 are MNHEY and SVGAGI. V is cut back by 10 bases and J by 6 bases, with 14 bases in the junction unmatched. The cysteine opens and the phenylalanine closes a CDR3 of 15 amino acids. Kept here is only the CDR3 DNA, which spans 45 bases and is read in frame from base 1. The immunoSEQ Assay, a bias-controlled multiplex PCR, was used to amplify TCRbeta CDR3 regions from genomic DNA. In the source study's methods: Nucleated cell counts per sample were estimated from amplification of reference gene primers within the assay. To quantify the absolute abundance of each unique TCRbeta CDR3 rearrangement, sequence reads were collapsed and filtered. Productive Simpson clonality was computed per sample as the square root of Simpson's diversity index over productive rearrangements. This immuneACCESS table, as held by TCRdb, lists in-frame sequences with V and J called but not all clones. Of the missing ones, under half trace to an unresolved V gene in checked studies; the others have no known cause. The D gene and trimming were derived from the DNA, and the V and J assignments and clone size from that table. The sample yields hundreds of thousands of clones; around nine tenths were counted once. 3.5% to 4.5% of the sample lies in the top ten.

On the study overall, not on this receptor specifically: The amount of clinical and demographic metadata varied by source and participant and was provided uncurated.

In the prospective study, participants were roughly 18 to 89 years old, resided in 24 geographic areas of the United States, and were enrolled through a virtual design. To assign participants to cohorts, the prospective study relied on clinical history that participants themselves reported in a screening survey and a study questionnaire. ImmuneRACE Cohort 3 recovered participants were defined by two consecutive negative NP/OP PCR tests, healthcare professional clearance, or symptom resolution. Each participant in the prospective study had whole blood, serum and a nasopharyngeal or oropharyngeal swab collected by mobile phlebotomists. Participants in the prospective study had the option to provide additional blood draws and questionnaires over a roughly two-month period. Before DNA extraction, blood samples from the prospective study were shipped at room temperature or frozen.

The sequenced material came from PBMCs or T cells enriched from blood (not recorded which). The receptor was derived from a woman aged 25 to 39 who had recovered from COVID-19. Here the chain combines TRBV6-5 and TRBJ2-2; 7 of the junction bases match TRBD1. The CDR3 is CATTRQGPNAGELFF. The nucleotides read TGTGCCACAACCCGACAGGGACCTAACGCCGGGGAGCTGTTTTTT.